One TCR beta chain is described in this entry. This table comes from immunoSEQ multiplex PCR, and its TCRdb copy is limited to in-frame clones, with some not included. The sample holds tens of thousands of clones, around 87% seen once. The record originates from a study of blood T cell repertoires in COVID-19. Study details: The study drew acute and convalescent COVID-19 samples from the United States, Italy and Spain.

Trimming took 4 bases from V and 0 from J, leaving 10 bases between them. The CDR3 is made up of 14 amino acids. Germline V CDR1 and CDR2: MDHEN, SYDVKM. This receptor was taken from a man aged 80 or over with active COVID-19. This chain uses TRBV28 with TRBJ2-7; D is undetermined. The sample comprised peripheral blood. CDR3 sequence: CASSSSGFSYEQYF. The CDR3 DNA sequence: TGTGCCAGCAGTTCGAGTGGTTTCTCCTACGAGCAGTACTTC.